This T cell receptor beta chain comes out of a study of neurological immune-mediated disorders. With 10-nucleotide random UMIs included, cDNA was synthesized by 5'RACE. TCRdb re-called the 5' RACE reads with MiXCR, one entry per CDR3 protein. Of approximately 48,000 distinct CDR3 sequences detected, roughly 17% appear once; the ten largest clones hold 4% to 5.5%. Findings of the study overall: The greatest TCR clonal expansion appeared in HTLV-1-associated myelopathy and the smallest, falling below healthy controls, in multiple sclerosis. Across subjects, expanded clones had no CDR3 amino acid sequences in common, pointing to private repertoires in all groups.

PBMCs numbering 2 million and stored at -80 C yielded the unsorted libraries. This clonotype showed up many times. Its antigen is unknown. The receptor comes from a man aged 60 to 75 in good health. The sample was PBMCs.

CDR3 in DNA: TGTGCCAGCAGTGCGGGGTTTGGAAACACCATATATTTT. Protein: CASSAGFGNTIYF. The chain links TRBV2 to TRBJ1-3; D call uncertain. Trimming stripped 4 bases from V and 3 bases from J, with 7 bases between. Germline V gene lookup returns CDR1 SNHLY and CDR2 FYNNEI. The CDR3 covers 13 residues.